The TCR beta chain under discussion was sequenced for a study of radiation and T cells in renal cell carcinoma. The assay was immunoSEQ multiplex PCR, and TCRdb's table has in-frame clones only and misses some. In the table there are 130,000 to 150,000 clones, about 85% of which are singletons. This clone has a single count. Antigen unknown. Study-wide results and caveats: No pretreatment tumor biopsies were available for baseline clonotypes.

Time point meaning: baseline pretreatment blood. Treatment denoted: 15 Gy SBRT to primary tumor, nephrectomy 4 weeks later. V was trimmed by 0 bases and J by 1 base, leaving 11 bases between them. The CDR3 loop spans 16 amino acids. Germline-derived CDR1 and CDR2 are SGDLS and YYNGEE. This sequence was found in a woman in her seventies with renal cell carcinoma. The input for sequencing was blood, taken from a patient whose treatment included radiotherapy and nephrectomy. The chain has TRBV9 and TRBJ1-3; D unclear. The CDR3 reads CASSVASGISGNTIYF. The CDR3 DNA follows: TGTGCCAGCAGCGTAGCATCTGGGATTTCTGGAAACACCATATATTTT.